These 22 T cell receptor beta chains share one sample of origin, sequenced in a study of response to subunit inactivated influenza vaccine. In TCRdb, the RT-PCR reads were re-called with MiXCR into one record per CDR3 protein. Of about 620,000 distinct CDR3 sequences in the sample, about 10% were seen once. The specimen was PBMCs from blood, collected on the day of vaccination. The receptor source for this set is a man aged 45 to 65 who received an inactivated influenza vaccine.

This clonotype was observed a few times. The chain uses TRBV27 and TRBJ2-7; 8 bases are a match to TRBD2. The CDR3 contains 15 residues. The ends lost 7 bases at V and 1 base at J; junction bases unmatched: 9. The germline V gene has CDR1 MNHEY and CDR2 SMNVEV (reference sequence). The CDR3 protein is CASTGFSSGSYEQYF. CDR3 in DNA: TGTGCCAGCACGGGGTTTTCTAGCGGGTCCTACGAGCAGTACTTC.

The V call is TRBV6-1, the J call TRBJ2-7, with a tentative D call TRBD2 (7 bases). The V gene's germline CDR1 is MNHNS and CDR2 SASEGT. The CDR3 spans 14 residues. V lost 7 bases and J 3 bases, leaving 16 bases between the germline ends. The CDR3, as DNA: TGTGCCAGCACACCGGCGGGGGCTTACTACGAGCAGTACTTC. Its protein is CASTPAGAYYEQYF.

This clonotype was found a few times. This chain links TRBV5-1 with TRBJ2-1; TRBD2 matches 10 bases. CDR1 SGHRS and CDR2 YFSETQ come from the germline V gene. This CDR3 has 16 residues. V trimming: 0 bases; J trimming: 4 bases; junction bases outside the gene matches: 4. As DNA, the CDR3 is TGCGCCAGCAGCTTGGGGAGCGGGAGGGGATACAATGAGCAGTTCTTC. Translating it yields CASSLGSGRGYNEQFF. Filled out from reference TRBV5-1 and TRBJ2-1, the complete variable domain reads KAGVTQTPRYLIKTRGQQVTLSCSPISGHRSVSWYQQTPGQGLQFLFEYFSETQRNKGNFPGRFSGRQFSNSRSEMNVSTLELGDSALYLCASSLGSGRGYNEQFFGPGTRLTVL.

This clonotype came up many times. This sequence joins TRBV5-1 and TRBJ1-4; possibly TRBD1 for D (5 bases). Trimming shortened V by 1 base and J by 8 bases, and 12 bases separated the two germline ends. CDR1 is SGHRS, CDR2 YFSETQ, per germline. The CDR3 runs 14 residues. CDR3 residues: CASSLRSRAEKLFF. CDR3 in DNA: TGCGCCAGCAGCTTGCGGAGCAGGGCAGAAAAACTGTTTTTT.

Many counts were recorded for this clonotype. The chain recombines TRBV5-1 with TRBJ2-4; D might be TRBD1 (5 bases). The CDR3 has 17 residues. Germline V gene lookup returns CDR1 SGHRS and CDR2 YFSETQ. The germline V and J ends were trimmed by 5 bases and 0 bases, with 18 bases remaining between them. The CDR3 is CASRYTQARLAKNIQYF. DNA for the CDR3: TGCGCCAGCAGATACACACAGGCACGCTTAGCCAAAAACATTCAGTACTTC.

There are many counts of this clonotype. The J gene is TRBJ2-7, the V gene TRBV4-3; 7 bases agree with TRBD2. V lost 1 base to trimming and J lost 0 bases; unmatched junction nucleotides: 3. The CDR3 runs to 15 residues. Germline-derived CDR1 and CDR2 are LGHNA and YSLEER. In DNA form, the CDR3 reads TGCGCCAGCAGCCAAGTTCCGGGAGGCTCCTACGAGCAGTACTTC. Residues: CASSQVPGGSYEQYF.

The chain recombines TRBV10-3 with TRBJ2-2; D might be TRBD2 (7 bases). The germline gives CDR1 ENHRY, CDR2 SYGVKD. The V end was cut by 7 bases, the J end by 7 bases, with 13 bases between. The CDR3 loop spans 13 amino acids. This CDR3 reads CAINGGRGGELFF. The DNA of the CDR3 is TGTGCCATCAACGGGGGGCGAGGCGGGGAGCTGTTTTTT.

This clonotype was seen ten or more times. The genes are TRBV27 and TRBJ2-1; TRBD1 matches 9 bases. V was pared by 5 bases and J by 3 bases, with 11 bases of the junction left unmatched. The CDR3 has 17 amino acids. Looked up from germline, CDR1 is MNHEY and CDR2 is SMNVEV (reference sequence). CDR3 coding DNA: TGTGCCAGCAGTACATTCACGGGACAGGGCGTCTACAATGAGCAGTTCTTC. It translates to CASSTFTGQGVYNEQFF.

The J gene is TRBJ2-1, the V gene TRBV9, with D possibly being TRBD2 (5 bases). Germline V gene sequence: CDR1 SGDLS, CDR2 YYNGEE. V was trimmed by 1 base and J by 8 bases, leaving 16 bases between them. The CDR3 sequence is 15 residues long. The CDR3 sequence: CASSVYNNWRDEQFF. DNA for the CDR3: TGTGCCAGCAGCGTATACAATAATTGGCGGGATGAGCAGTTCTTC.

V and J are TRBV11-1 and TRBJ2-1, with TRBD2 matching over 12 bases. The CDR3 is 18 amino acids. CDR1 SGHAT and CDR2 FQDESV come from the germline V gene (reference sequence). V was clipped by 1 base and J by 5 bases; unmatched bases: 9. The CDR3: CASSLVQVSSGRDNEQFF. Written as DNA, the CDR3 is TGTGCCAGCAGCTTAGTCCAGGTTTCTAGCGGGAGGGACAATGAGCAGTTCTTC.

There are a few counts of this clonotype. The CDR3 DNA is TGTGCCAGCAGAGTGACAGAGAACTATGGCTACACCTTC. Amino acids: CASRVTENYGYTF. This chain connects TRBV6-1 to TRBJ1-2, with D possibly TRBD1 on 5 matching bases. The CDR3 sequence is 13 residues long. V was cut by 6 bases and J by 2 bases, with 10 bases left in between. Per germline, CDR1 MNHNS and CDR2 SASEGT.

In the case of this clonotype: The CDR3 ends on some other residue instead of the conserved phenylalanine or tryptophan, so this is likely a read error. The DNA is left out, because the CDR3 cannot be placed on it with certainty; the CDR3 is given as TCRdb lists it. The chain uses TRBV28 and TRBJ2-4; the D call TRBD2 from the table was never checked on the DNA. The CDR3 is 13 amino acids in total, end residues counted. Germline V CDR1 and CDR2: MDHEN, SYDVKM. The CDR3 reads CASSGSSGGAMVI.

The chain joins TRBV5-1 to TRBJ2-5; TRBD2 matches 12 bases. The CDR3 extends over 16 amino acids. The germline gives CDR1 SGHRS, CDR2 YFSETQ. The trim removed 0 bases at V and 2 bases at J, leaving 2 bases unmatched. The CDR3 loop reads CASSLGTSGKQETQYF. CDR3 DNA: TGCGCCAGCAGCTTGGGGACTAGCGGGAAACAAGAGACCCAGTACTTC.

The rearrangement joins TRBV2 to TRBJ2-1; D is uncertain. From germline, CDR1 is SNHLY and CDR2 FYNNEI. V gave up 4 bases and J gave up 6 bases, with 7 bases separating them. The CDR3 spans 12 residues. CDR3 sequence (DNA): TGTGCCAGCAGTGTTGCGTTCAATGAGCAGTTCTTC. Translation gives CASSVAFNEQFF.

This clonotype was recorded a few times. The chain couples TRBV5-8 to TRBJ2-7, with 8 bases identical to TRBD2. V was clipped by 3 bases and J by 6 bases; unmatched bases: 11. Looked up from germline, CDR1 is SGHTS and CDR2 is YDEGEE. The CDR3 extends over 15 amino acids. The CDR3 loop reads CASSSLGLAWGEQYF. The CDR3 coding sequence is TGTGCCAGCAGCTCCCTTGGACTAGCTTGGGGCGAGCAGTACTTC.

The chain is built from TRBV24-1 and TRBJ1-2; 9 bases match TRBD1. V shed 0 bases and J 4 bases; nucleotides not matched to a gene: 5. CDR3 size: 16 residues. CDR1 and CDR2 from the germline V gene are KGHDR and SFDVKD. CDR3 in DNA: TGTGCCACCAGTGATTTGGACGGGACAGGGCTCTATGGCTACACCTTC. It codes for CATSDLDGTGLYGYTF.

This clonotype was recorded once. V gene TRBV6-2 or TRBV6-3 combines with J gene TRBJ1-3; no firm D call. The germline gives CDR1 MNHEY, CDR2 SVGEGT. The CDR3 is 15 residues long. Trimming pared 5 bases from V and 4 bases from J, leaving 15 bases between. The CDR3 protein is CASSARIGYGNTIYF. In nucleotides, the CDR3 is TGTGCCAGCAGTGCCCGGATAGGGTACGGAAACACCATATATTTT.

This clonotype was recorded many times. The chain employs TRBV5-1 and TRBJ2-7; 8 bases match TRBD2. The V and J ends lost 8 bases and 3 bases, in that order; junction bases with no gene match: 7. The CDR3 has 13 amino acids. CDR1 SGHRS and CDR2 YFSETQ come from the germline V gene. The CDR3 loop reads CASKREGIYEQYF. Written as DNA, the CDR3 is TGCGCCAGTAAACGGGAGGGCATCTACGAGCAGTACTTC.

V and J are TRBV27 and TRBJ2-6; no clear D. The CDR3 consists of 14 residues. CDR1 is MNHEY and CDR2 is SMNVEV in the germline V gene (reference sequence). V was shortened by 3 bases and J by 4 bases, with 7 bases between the two germline ends. DNA for the CDR3: TGTGCCAGCAGTTTCAGCCTGGGGGCCAACGTCCTGACTTTC. Amino acid sequence: CASSFSLGANVLTF. Full variable domain (remainder filled in from reference TRBV27 and TRBJ2-6): EAQVTQNPRYLITVTGKKLTVTCSQNMNHEYMSWYRQDPGLGLRQIYYSMNVEVTDKGDVPEGYKVSRKEKRNFPLILESPSPNQTSLYFCASSFSLGANVLTFGAGSRLTVL.

The chain links TRBV4-3 to TRBJ1-1, with unresolved D. V was shortened by 0 bases and J by 0 bases, with 11 bases between the two germline ends. The germline gives CDR1 LGHNA, CDR2 YSLEER. The CDR3 runs to 16 residues. CDR3 sequence reads: CASSQDWAGMNTEAFF. The CDR3 DNA is TGCGCCAGCAGCCAAGATTGGGCAGGAATGAACACTGAAGCTTTCTTT.

This clonotype was counted a single time. The genes are TRBV29-1 and TRBJ2-1; D gene uncertain. This CDR3 has 14 amino acids. The germline gives CDR1 SQVTM, CDR2 ANQGSEA. Trimming stripped 6 bases from V and 0 bases from J, with 12 bases between. The CDR3 region is CSVGSANSYNEQFF. CDR3 DNA: TGCAGCGTGGGCTCAGCCAACTCCTACAATGAGCAGTTCTTC.

The chain links TRBV5-6 to TRBJ1-1; D remains unclear. V dropped 3 bases and J dropped 5 bases, with 20 bases sitting between them. Germline V gives CDR1 SGHDT, CDR2 YYEEEE. The CDR3 covers 16 residues. The CDR3 nucleotides read TGTGCCAGCAGCTCAACCAAGTACAGAGTTCGGACTGAAGCTTTCTTT. Amino acids: CASSSTKYRVRTEAFF.